A selection of T cell receptor beta chains follows, all from one sample in a study of blood T cell repertoires in COVID-19. Data came from immunoSEQ multiplex PCR; TCRdb stores just in-frame clones and leaves some out. The sample lists about 440,000 clones; roughly 88% were seen once. Sequencing was carried out using peripheral blood. These TCRs come from a woman between 50 and 59 years old with COVID-19, enrolled during active disease. Each CDR3 is given with its conserved first and last residue. A D gene is named only where the DNA matches it firmly. Rows give clone size only sometimes, using once, few, many, or a class for an expanded clone.

TRBJ2-4 | - | - | TRBV4-1 | TGCGCCAGCAGCCCCCGGGATTCTCGGAACATTCAGTACTTC | CASSPRDSRNIQYF
TRBJ2-7 | once | TRBD1 | TRBV15 | TGTGCCACCAGCAGAGATAAAGGACAGGAACTTTACTCCTACGAGCAGTACTTC | CATSRDKGQELYSYEQYF
TRBJ2-2 | - | - | TRBV12-3/TRBV12-4 | TGTGCCAGCACCAACGGGGAGGGGGAGCTGTTTTTT | CASTNGEGELFF
TRBJ2-1 | once | TRBD1 | TRBV5-1 | TGCGCCAGCAGCTTTGAGGGGACAGGGCTGGATGAGCAGTTCTTC | CASSFEGTGLDEQFF
TRBJ2-1 | - | - | TRBV10-3 | TGTGCCATCACCGATGAGCAGTTCTTC | CAITDEQFF
TRBJ1-5 | - | TRBD1 | TRBV6-5 | TGTGCCAGCAGCCGTGGGACAGATAGCAATCAGCCCCAGCATTTT | CASSRGTDSNQPQHF
TRBJ1-6 | - | - | TRBV5-1 | TGCGCCAGCAGCTTGGCCCGACAGGCGATTGGATCACCCCTCCACTTT | CASSLARQAIGSPLHF
TRBJ1-5 | - | - | TRBV18 | TGTGCCAGCTCCCCAAGCGAAGCTCAGCCCCAGCATTTT | CASSPSEAQPQHF
TRBJ2-2 | - | TRBD2 | TRBV7-2 | TGTGCCAGCAGCTTAGGACTAGCGGGGACCGGGGAGCTGTTTTTT | CASSLGLAGTGELFF
TRBJ2-2 | - | - | TRBV9 | TGTGCCAGCAGCGTAGTCGGGTTCGCGAACACCGGGGAGCTGTTTTTT | CASSVVGFANTGELFF